The 22 T cell receptor beta chains below all came from one sample that was sequenced in a study of cytomegalovirus exposure and HLA in healthy donors. This PCR relied on a set of 60 Vbeta primers and 13 Jbeta primers. Assay: immunoSEQ multiplex PCR; the TCRdb copy retains only in-frame clones and omits some. The sample has over 55,000 clones; less than 85% are singletons. The sample comprised PBMCs. Receptors were obtained from a woman aged 45-65 years in good health and CMV-seropositive.

The rearrangement uses TRBV10-2 and TRBJ2-7; 14 positions match TRBD2. Trimming removed 8 bases from V and 7 bases from J; junction bases left unmatched: 7. The CDR3 totals 14 residues. Germline V gives CDR1 WSHSY, CDR2 SAAADI. The CDR3 is CASSWTSGGTEQYF. Written as DNA, the CDR3 is TGCGCCAGCTCATGGACTAGCGGGGGGACGGAGCAGTACTTC.

Only a few counts were recorded for this clone. This chain joins TRBV2 and TRBJ1-2; D is perhaps TRBD1 (6 bases). The CDR3 length is 14 residues. Trimming cost V 7 bases and J 8 bases, with 20 bases left between them. Germline loops: CDR1 SNHLY, CDR2 FYNNEI. The CDR3 protein is CASNQGGASRGYTF. The DNA of the CDR3 is TGTGCCAGCAATCAAGGGGGGGCCTCGAGGGGCTACACCTTC.

This clone appeared once. The V call is TRBV27, the J call TRBJ2-5; 10 bases are shared with TRBD2. J was trimmed by 1 base and V by 0 bases; bases with no gene match: 5. This CDR3 has 17 residues. From germline, CDR1 is MNHEY and CDR2 SMNVEV (reference sequence). In DNA form, the CDR3 reads TGTGCCAGCAGTTTATCGGTCCAGCGGGGGGGCCAAGAGACCCAGTACTTC. This sequence encodes CASSLSVQRGGQETQYF.

V and J are TRBV27 and TRBJ2-5, with TRBD1 matching over 11 bases. The V gene end was trimmed by 9 bases and the J gene end by 4 bases; junction bases not matched to a gene: 4. This CDR3 is 13 amino acids long. Per germline, CDR1 MNHEY and CDR2 SMNVEV (reference sequence). The CDR3, as DNA: TGTGCCAGTCTGGGACAGGGGGGAGAGACCCAGTACTTC. Translated: CASLGQGGETQYF.

The chain employs TRBV15 and TRBJ2-7; the match to TRBD1 covers 8 bases. The CDR3 is 15 amino acids. J was trimmed by 4 bases and V by 3 bases; bases with no gene match: 8. Per germline, CDR1 LNHNV and CDR2 YYDKDF (reference sequence). The DNA for the CDR3 is TGTGCCACCAGCAGGGATACAGGGGGTCGGTACGAGCAGTACTTC. Amino acids: CATSRDTGGRYEQYF. Based on the CDR3 plus reference TRBV15 and TRBJ2-7, the full variable domain is DAMVIQNPRYQVTQFGKPVTLSCSQTLNHNVMYWYQQKSSQAPKLLFHYYDKDFNNEADTPDNFQSRRPNTSFCFLDIRSPGLGDTAMYLCATSRDTGGRYEQYFGPGTRLTVT.

The chain recombines TRBV19 with TRBJ1-5; the D gene is possibly TRBD1 (6 bases). Germline V gene data show CDR1 as LNHDA and CDR2 as SQIVND (reference sequence). The V gene lost 3 bases and the J gene lost 5 bases, with 14 bases spanning the gap. The CDR3 runs to 15 residues. The CDR3 nucleotides are TGTGCCAGTAGTATCTATCGGGGGGCGGATCAGCCCCAGCATTTT. This encodes CASSIYRGADQPQHF.

The CDR3 nucleotides are TGTGCCTATGAACCGACAGGGGTTGGAAACACCATATATTTT. It translates to CAYEPTGVGNTIYF. V usage is TRBV30 and J usage is TRBJ1-3; the match to TRBD1 covers 8 bases. Germline lookup yields CDR1 GTSNPN and CDR2 SVGIG (reference sequence). Losses at the gene ends were 7 bases for V and 3 bases for J; bases not matched to a gene: 8. CDR3 length: 14 amino acids.

V usage is TRBV5-1 and J usage is TRBJ2-3; D remains ambiguous. The germline gives CDR1 SGHRS, CDR2 YFSETQ. Trimming took 0 bases from V and 2 from J, leaving 10 bases between them. The CDR3 has 15 residues. The CDR3 region has the DNA TGCGCCAGCAGCTTGGAACAGCTCTTCACAGATACGCAGTATTTT. It is translated as CASSLEQLFTDTQYF.

The chain uses TRBV30 and TRBJ1-6; TRBD1 agrees at 11 bases. The V and J ends lost 1 base and 8 bases, in that order; junction bases with no gene match: 10. The germline CDR1 and CDR2 sequences are GTSNPN and SVGIG (reference sequence). The CDR3 is 17 residues long. CDR3: CAWSDPRDRGWYSPLHF. The CDR3 DNA sequence: TGTGCCTGGAGTGATCCCCGGGACAGGGGGTGGTATTCACCCCTCCACTTT.

The chain couples TRBV11-2 to TRBJ1-2; 8 nucleotides agree with TRBD1. This CDR3 comprises 13 residues. The germline V gene encodes CDR1 SGHAT and CDR2 FQNNGV. Trimming took 6 bases from V and 4 from J; bases not matched to a gene: 4. CDR3 sequence (DNA): TGTGCCAGCAGTCCAGACAGGGGCTATGGCTACACCTTC. Its translation is CASSPDRGYGYTF.

This clone was counted only a few times. The chain combines TRBV6-5 with TRBJ1-5, with D tentatively TRBD1 (5 bases). This CDR3 comprises 16 residues. Germline loops: CDR1 MNHEY, CDR2 SVGAGI. The germline V and J ends were trimmed by 0 bases and 2 bases, with 11 bases remaining between them. The CDR3 coding sequence is TGTGCCAGCAGTTACTCCCAGGGAACGGGCAATCAGCCCCAGCATTTT. Protein: CASSYSQGTGNQPQHF.

J is TRBJ1-2 and V is TRBV6-5; D is unclear. The CDR3 is 10 residues long. CDR1 is MNHEY, CDR2 SVGAGI, per germline. Trimming took off 8 bases at V and 8 bases at J, with 9 bases between the two ends. The CDR3 DNA is TGTGCCAGCTTTATGAGGGGCTACACCTTC. This codes for CASFMRGYTF.

The rearrangement joins TRBV7-7 to TRBJ2-3; 10 nucleotides match TRBD1. V dropped 1 base and J dropped 5; count of bases not matched to a gene: 3. CDR1 is SSHAT and CDR2 is FNYEAQ in the germline V gene (reference sequence). The CDR3 runs to 15 residues. CDR3 residues: CASSLGGQGLDTQYF. In DNA, the CDR3 is TGTGCCAGCAGCTTAGGGGGACAGGGGCTAGATACGCAGTATTTT. Supplemented by reference TRBV7-7 and TRBJ2-3, the full variable domain reads GAGVSQSPRYKVTKRGQDVTLRCDPISSHATLYWYQQALGQGPEFLTYFNYEAQPDKSGLPSDRFSAERPEGSISTLTIQRTEQRDSAMYRCASSLGGQGLDTQYFGPGTRLTVL.

V is TRBV27 and J is TRBJ2-7; 8 positions agree with TRBD1. The CDR3 consists of 14 residues. From germline, CDR1 is MNHEY and CDR2 SMNVEV (reference sequence). The V gene end was trimmed by 3 bases and the J gene end by 6 bases; junction bases not matched to a gene: 7. DNA of the CDR3: TGTGCCAGCAGTTTCAGGACAGGGTTGGGCGAGCAGTACTTC. It encodes CASSFRTGLGEQYF.

The chain has TRBV30 and TRBJ2-7; the D gene is possibly TRBD2 (5 bases). Between the trimmed V and J ends, which lost 4 bases and 6 bases, there was a span of 16 bases. This CDR3 spans 13 amino acids. The germline V gene encodes CDR1 GTSNPN and CDR2 SVGIG (reference sequence). CDR3 protein: CAWTLAPSPEQYF. The CDR3 bases are TGTGCCTGGACTCTAGCTCCATCCCCCGAGCAGTACTTC.

This chain uses TRBV7-2 with TRBJ2-1; the match to TRBD2 covers 11 bases. CDR1 is SGHTA and CDR2 is FQGNSA in the germline V gene. The CDR3 has 17 amino acids. Trimming removed 1 base from V and 7 bases from J; junction bases left unmatched: 9. The chain's CDR3 is CASSLGPLAGGLNEQFF. CDR3 in DNA: TGTGCCAGCAGCTTAGGTCCCCTAGCGGGGGGTTTAAATGAGCAGTTCTTC.

This clone came up a few times. The rearrangement joins TRBV25-1 to TRBJ1-2; no reliable D call. CDR1 and CDR2 from the germline V gene are MGHDK and SYGVNS. Trimming took 1 base from V and 4 from J, leaving 10 bases between them. CDR3 length: 14 residues. The CDR3 nucleotides are TGTGCCAGCAGTGAATTCGACACCTCCTATGGCTACACCTTC. Translating gives CASSEFDTSYGYTF.

DNA for the CDR3: TGTGCCAGCAGCTGGAGTCTTCTAAGCTCCTACAATGAGCAGTTCTTC. It encodes CASSWSLLSSYNEQFF. The V and J genes are TRBV5-4 and TRBJ2-1; D unclear. V lost 3 bases and J 0 bases, leaving 13 bases between the germline ends. This CDR3 region has 16 residues. Looked up from germline, CDR1 is SGHNT and CDR2 is YYREEE (reference sequence).

J is TRBJ1-3 and V is TRBV9, with a possible D match to TRBD1 (5 bases). The V and J ends lost 0 bases and 7 bases respectively, with 20 bases between them. CDR3 length: 17 amino acids. In germline, CDR1 is SGDLS, CDR2 YYNGEE. The CDR3 nucleotides are TGTGCCAGCAGCGTAGAAGTCGGCGGACATAGAGCGAACACCATATATTTT. As protein: CASSVEVGGHRANTIYF.

The V and J genes are TRBV25-1 and TRBJ1-1; possibly TRBD1 for D (6 bases). The CDR3 is made up of 15 amino acids. Deletions cut 6 bases from V and 5 bases from J, with 19 bases between. Germline V lookup: CDR1 MGHDK, CDR2 SYGVNS. DNA of the CDR3: TGTGCCAGCAGCGAAGGGGGGGTAAGTCGGACTGAAGCTTTCTTT. This translates into CASSEGGVSRTEAFF.

The V call is TRBV19, the J call TRBJ1-4; no clear D. The CDR3 totals 14 residues. Trimming shortened V by 5 bases and J by 0 bases, and 7 bases separated the two germline ends. Germline values: CDR1 LNHDA, CDR2 SQIVND (reference sequence). The CDR3 reads CASSPGATNEKLFF. The CDR3 region has the DNA TGTGCCAGTAGTCCGGGTGCAACTAATGAAAAACTGTTTTTT. Filled out from reference TRBV19 and TRBJ1-4, the complete variable domain reads DGGITQSPKYLFRKEGQNVTLSCEQNLNHDAMYWYRQDPGQGLRLIYYSQIVNDFQKGDIAEGYSVSREKKESFPLTVTSAQKNPTAFYLCASSPGATNEKLFFGSGTQLSVL.

The chain employs TRBV10-3 and TRBJ1-1, with TRBD1 matching over 10 bases. There are 14 residues in the CDR3. V shed 11 bases, J shed 11 bases, and the junction held 17 bases outside the gene matches. Germline V CDR1 and CDR2: ENHRY, SYGVKD. CDR3 region: CAAGKDRGSFGAFF. CDR3 coding DNA: TGTGCCGCCGGTAAGGACAGGGGGTCCTTTGGGGCTTTCTTT.